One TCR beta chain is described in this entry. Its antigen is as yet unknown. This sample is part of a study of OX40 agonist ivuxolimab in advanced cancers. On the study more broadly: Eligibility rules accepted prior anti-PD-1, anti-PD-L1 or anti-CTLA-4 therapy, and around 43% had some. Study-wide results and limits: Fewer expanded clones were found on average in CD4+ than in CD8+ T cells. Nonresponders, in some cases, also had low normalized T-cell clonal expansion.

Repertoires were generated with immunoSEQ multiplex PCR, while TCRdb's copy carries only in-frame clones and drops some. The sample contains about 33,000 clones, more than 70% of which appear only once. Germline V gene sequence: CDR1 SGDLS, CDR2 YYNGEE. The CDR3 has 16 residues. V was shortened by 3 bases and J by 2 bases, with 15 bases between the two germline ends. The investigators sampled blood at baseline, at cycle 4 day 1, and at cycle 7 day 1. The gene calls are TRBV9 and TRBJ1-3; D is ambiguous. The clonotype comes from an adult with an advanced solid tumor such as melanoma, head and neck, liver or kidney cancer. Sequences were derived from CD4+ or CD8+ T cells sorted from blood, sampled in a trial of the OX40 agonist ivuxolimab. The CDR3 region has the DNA TGTGCCAGCAGCGCCAACGTTGGGGTGGCTGGAAACACCATATATTTT. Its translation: CASSANVGVAGNTIYF. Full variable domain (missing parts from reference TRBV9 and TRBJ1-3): DSGVTQTPKHLITATGQRVTLRCSPRSGDLSVYWYQQSLDQGLQFLIQYYNGEERAKGNILERFSAQQFPDLHSELNLSSLELGDSALYFCASSANVGVAGNTIYFGEGSWLTVV.